This T cell receptor (beta chain) was sequenced for a study of neoadjuvant anti-PD-1 for oral cavity cancer. Sequenced by immunoSEQ multiplex PCR; TCRdb stores in-frame clones only, minus some. This table has approximately 13,000 clones, roughly three fifths appearing once. This clone came up a few times. The length of the CDR3 is 18 residues. Germline CDR1 reads MGHRA; CDR2 reads YSYEKL. The V and J ends lost 0 bases and 1 base respectively, with 18 bases between them. This specimen was PBMCs, taken before nivolumab (anti-PD-1) treatment. V usage is TRBV4-1 and J usage is TRBJ1-1, with D unclear. This receptor was taken from a person aged 35-79 years with oral cavity squamous cell carcinoma. The CDR3 region has the DNA TGCGCCAGCAGCCAAGATGGTGATTGGGGTCCTGGGAACACTGAAGCTTTCTTT. Protein: CASSQDGDWGPGNTEAFF.